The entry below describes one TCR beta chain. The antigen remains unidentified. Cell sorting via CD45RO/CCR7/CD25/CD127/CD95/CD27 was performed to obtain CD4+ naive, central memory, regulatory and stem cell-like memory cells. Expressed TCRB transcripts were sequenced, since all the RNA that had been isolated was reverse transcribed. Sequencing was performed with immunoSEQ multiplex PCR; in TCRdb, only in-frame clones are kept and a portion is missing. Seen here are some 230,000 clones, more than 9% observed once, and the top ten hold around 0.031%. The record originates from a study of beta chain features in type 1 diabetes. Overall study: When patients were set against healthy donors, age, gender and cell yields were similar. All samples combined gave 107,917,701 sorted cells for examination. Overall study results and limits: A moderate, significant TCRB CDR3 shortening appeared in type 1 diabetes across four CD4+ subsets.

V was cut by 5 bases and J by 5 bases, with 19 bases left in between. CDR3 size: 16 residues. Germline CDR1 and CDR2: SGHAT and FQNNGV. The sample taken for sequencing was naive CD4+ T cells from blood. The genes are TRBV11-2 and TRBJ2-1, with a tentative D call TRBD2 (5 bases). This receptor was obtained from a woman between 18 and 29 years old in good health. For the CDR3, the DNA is TGTGCCAGCAGCCCTAGTCTAGCAAGACAAAACAATGAGCAGTTCTTC. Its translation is CASSPSLARQNNEQFF.